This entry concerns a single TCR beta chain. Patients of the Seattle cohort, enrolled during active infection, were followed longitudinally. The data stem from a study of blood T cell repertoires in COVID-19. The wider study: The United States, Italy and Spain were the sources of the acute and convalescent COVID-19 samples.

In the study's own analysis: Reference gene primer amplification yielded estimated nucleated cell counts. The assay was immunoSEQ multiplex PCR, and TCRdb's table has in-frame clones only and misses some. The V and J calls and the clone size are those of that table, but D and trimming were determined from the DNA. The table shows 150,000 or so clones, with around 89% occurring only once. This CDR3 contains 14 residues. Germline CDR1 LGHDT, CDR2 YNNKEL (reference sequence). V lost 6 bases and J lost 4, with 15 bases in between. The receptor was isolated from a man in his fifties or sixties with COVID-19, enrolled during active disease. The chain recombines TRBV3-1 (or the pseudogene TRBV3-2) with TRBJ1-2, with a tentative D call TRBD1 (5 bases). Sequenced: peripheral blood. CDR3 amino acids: CASRRGGVSYGYTF. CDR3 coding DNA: TGTGCCAGCAGAAGGGGAGGAGTTAGCTATGGCTACACCTTC.